The TCR beta chain under discussion was sequenced for a study of T cell repertoires in cytomegalovirus infection (dated by TCRdb to between 2017 and 2020). A note on the overall study: The peptide stimulations were aimed at well-studied HLA-B-restricted epitopes as well as recently identified HLA-C-restricted CMV epitopes, whose presentation resists viral immunomodulation. Donor HLA type was relevant to the analysis, as public TCR beta signatures indicated carriage of CMV infection together with the matching HLA type. Broader findings and caveats from the paper: Carriers of CMV infection plus the relevant HLA type were discriminated by the cumulative frequency of public TCR beta family members in the study cohort and in an independent approximately 360-donor cohort. The ex vivo response was dominated by HLA-C-restricted CMV-specific TCR beta clonotypes, which also provided the single most frequent clonotype in two of eight donors.

V and J lose 0 bases and 4 bases, and a span of 9 bases separates them. For CDR1 and CDR2, the germline V gene lists MNHNS and SASEGT. The CDR3 sequence holds 15 residues, the cysteine and phenylalanine included. Just CDR3 DNA is preserved here, 45 bases in frame from base 1. The sample's treatment or condition, from its label and the paper: in vitro stimulation with specific CMV peptide epitopes to enrich CMV-specific T cells. For this clonotype: Its cognate antigen has yet to be identified. Base quality data are lacking; no much larger clone is found one base away.

TCRdb names Illumina HiSeq 1500 as the instrument used. Through fastp at Q25 and MiXCR, TCRdb rebuilt clones from the public reads, retaining in-frame beta chains. Every CDR3 protein is listed once, alongside the most common genes and DNA of its rows. This sample gives around 340,000 distinct CDR3 sequences in total; 25% to 35% of them show up just once. The leading ten clones occupy over 15% of the sample. Material: cultured PBMCs, obtained from culture after CMV antigen stimulation. The TCR was taken from a human donor in good health (CMV status not recorded). Some clones in this sample may be carry-over from other donors' samples. The chain was built from TRBV6-1 and TRBJ1-4; TRBD1 is possibly the D segment (5 matching bases). The nucleotides read TGTGCCAGCAGTGAAGCCTGGCAGGGTAATGAAAAACTGTTTTTT. It codes for CASSEAWQGNEKLFF.